One and the same sample provided the 10 T cell receptor beta chains below, sequenced in a study of cytomegalovirus exposure and HLA in healthy donors. PCR primers comprised 60 Vbeta and 13 Jbeta primers. Profiling relied on immunoSEQ multiplex PCR, and the TCRdb table lists in-frame clones only, not all of them. This sample has 190,000 or so clones, with about four fifths found just once. The sequenced material came from PBMCs. The receptors derive from a girl aged 5-17 years in good health and CMV-seropositive.

The rearrangement uses TRBV10-3 and TRBJ1-2, with 8 bases lining up with TRBD1. Germline V gene data show CDR1 as ENHRY and CDR2 as SYGVKD. The CDR3 is 15 amino acids. The V gene end was trimmed by 2 bases and the J gene end by 7 bases; junction bases not matched to a gene: 9. CDR3 region: CAISERQGAVGGYTF. CDR3 bases: TGTGCCATCAGTGAGAGGCAGGGGGCAGTAGGTGGCTACACCTTC.

The V and J genes are TRBV12-5 and TRBJ1-5; no firm D call. Germline CDR1 is LGHNT and CDR2 is FRNRAP. There are 16 residues in the CDR3. Trimming left V 1 base short and J 4 bases short, with 14 bases between. CDR3 in DNA: TGTGCTAGTGGTTTGGATGAGCAGGCCTTAAATCAGCCCCAGCATTTT. Translating it yields CASGLDEQALNQPQHF.

The chain uses TRBV6-5 and TRBJ2-3, with 8 bases aligning to TRBD2. This CDR3 comprises 15 residues. CDR1 is MNHEY and CDR2 is SVGAGI in the germline V gene. With V trimmed by 2 bases and J by 5 bases, 6 bases remained unmatched. The CDR3 reads CASSYTRGVGDTQYF. CDR3 nucleotide sequence: TGTGCCAGCAGTTACACGCGGGGGGTGGGAGATACGCAGTATTTT.

A single count supports this clone. V is TRBV19 and J is TRBJ2-3, with D maybe TRBD1 (6 bases). V lost 4 bases and J 6 bases, leaving 14 bases between the germline ends. This CDR3 contains 14 residues. CDR1 is LNHDA and CDR2 is SQIVND in the germline V gene (reference sequence). CDR3 region: CASSTRQVRDTQYF. CDR3 bases: TGTGCCAGTAGTACCCGACAGGTCCGGGATACGCAGTATTTT.

This clone was detected once. The rearrangement uses TRBV4-2 and TRBJ2-7, with 9 nucleotides matching TRBD2. V gave up 2 bases and J gave up 7 bases; unmatched junction bases: 12. The germline gives CDR1 LGHNA, CDR2 YNFKEQ. The CDR3 length is 16 residues. CDR3 amino acids: CASSQNSGRTVGEQYF. DNA of the CDR3: TGTGCCAGCAGCCAAAATAGCGGGAGAACCGTCGGAGAGCAGTACTTC.

The chain is built from TRBV30 and TRBJ1-4, with D uncertain. The CDR3 spans 15 residues. Germline V gene lookup returns CDR1 GTSNPN and CDR2 SVGIG (reference sequence). Trimming removed 1 base from V and 0 bases from J, with 9 bases in between. CDR3 DNA: TGTGCCTGGAGTGCATCGGTGGCAACTAATGAAAAACTGTTTTTT. Encoded protein: CAWSASVATNEKLFF.

For the CDR3, the DNA is TGTGCCATCAGTGAGAACAGCTATGAGCAGTTCTTC. Its protein product is CAISENSYEQFF. The chain links TRBV10-3 to TRBJ2-1; D call uncertain. CDR3 length equals 12 residues. Trimming cost V 2 bases and J 8 bases, with 7 bases left between them. The V gene's germline CDR1 is ENHRY and CDR2 SYGVKD.

In its sample, this clone was seen a few times. The genes are TRBV4-1 and TRBJ1-1; no reliable D call. Germline V gene data show CDR1 as MGHRA and CDR2 as YSYEKL. The V end lost 1 base, the J end lost 10 bases, and 16 bases lay between the germline ends. The CDR3 runs 14 residues. CDR3 in amino acids: CASSQGLDSFPAFF. The DNA of the CDR3 is TGCGCCAGCAGCCAAGGCCTAGATTCGTTCCCAGCTTTCTTT.

This chain connects TRBV4-1 to TRBJ1-3; TRBD1 might be the D (6 bases). Germline V gives CDR1 MGHRA, CDR2 YSYEKL. Trimming left V 5 bases short and J 4 bases short, with 6 bases between. The CDR3 has 12 amino acids. For the CDR3, the DNA is TGCGCCAGCAGCGGACAGGGAAACACCATATATTTT. Protein: CASSGQGNTIYF.

A remark on this clone: At one end, the junction sequence differs from germline, possibly due to a read error. The chain combines TRBV2 with TRBJ1-1; D is ambiguous. Germline loops: CDR1 SNHLY, CDR2 FYNNEI. The CDR3 sequence is 13 residues long. CDR3 region: CASSDVRNIEAFF. The CDR3 DNA reads as TGTGCCAGCTCCGACGTCAGGAACATTGAAGCTTTCTTT.